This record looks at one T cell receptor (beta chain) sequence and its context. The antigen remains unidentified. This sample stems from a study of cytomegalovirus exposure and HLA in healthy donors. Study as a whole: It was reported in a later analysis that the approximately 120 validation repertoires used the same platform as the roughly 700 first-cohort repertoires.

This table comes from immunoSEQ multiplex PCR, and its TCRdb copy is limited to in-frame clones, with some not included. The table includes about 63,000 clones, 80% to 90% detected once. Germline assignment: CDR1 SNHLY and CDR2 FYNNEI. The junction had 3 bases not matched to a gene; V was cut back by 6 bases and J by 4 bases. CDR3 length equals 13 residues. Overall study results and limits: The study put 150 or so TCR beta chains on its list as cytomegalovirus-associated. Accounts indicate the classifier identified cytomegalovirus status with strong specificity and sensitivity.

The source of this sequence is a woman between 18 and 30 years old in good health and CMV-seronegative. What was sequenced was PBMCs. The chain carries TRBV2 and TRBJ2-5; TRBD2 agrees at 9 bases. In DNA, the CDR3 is TGTGCCAGCAGCGCGGGGGGGCTAGAGACCCAGTACTTC. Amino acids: CASSAGGLETQYF.